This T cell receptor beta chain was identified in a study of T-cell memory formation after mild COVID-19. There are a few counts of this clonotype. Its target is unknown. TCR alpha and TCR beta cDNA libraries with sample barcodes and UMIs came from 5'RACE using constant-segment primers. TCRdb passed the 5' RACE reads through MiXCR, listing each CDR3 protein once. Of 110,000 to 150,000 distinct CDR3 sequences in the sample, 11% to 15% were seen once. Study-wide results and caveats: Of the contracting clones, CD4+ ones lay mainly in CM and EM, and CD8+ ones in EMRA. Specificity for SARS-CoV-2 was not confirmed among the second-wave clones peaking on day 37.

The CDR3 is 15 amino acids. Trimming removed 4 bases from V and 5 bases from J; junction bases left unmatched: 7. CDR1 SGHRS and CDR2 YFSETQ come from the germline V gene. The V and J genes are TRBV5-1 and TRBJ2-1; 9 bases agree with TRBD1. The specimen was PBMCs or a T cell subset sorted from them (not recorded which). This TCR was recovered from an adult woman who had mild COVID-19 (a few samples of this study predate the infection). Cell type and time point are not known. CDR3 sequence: CASSPGTGRNNEQFF. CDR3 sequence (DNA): TGCGCCAGCAGCCCCGGGACAGGGAGAAACAATGAGCAGTTCTTC.